The 21 T cell receptor beta chains in this list originate from one sample, sequenced in a study of vaccination and CD4 T cells after COVID-19. Antigen specificity for these receptors is unknown. Sequencing of cultured CD4+ T cell DNA used the Oncomine TCR Beta short-read assay. TCRdb fed the PCR reads into MiXCR, producing one record per CDR3 protein. The data show around 21,000 distinct CDR3 sequences, 45% to 70% seen once. This sample's treatment: approximately nine-day PBMC culture with coronavirus spike peptide pools or control peptides (ViraFEST assay). Sequencing was performed on CD4+ T cells from blood, cultured in vitro. The origin of the receptors is a human donor who had recovered from COVID-19.

The chain links TRBV2 to TRBJ2-7; 9 bases line up with TRBD1. Germline CDR1 and CDR2: SNHLY and FYNNEI. Trimming at V came to 6 bases and at J to 5 bases, leaving 14 bases not matched to a gene. The CDR3 sequence is 16 residues long. In DNA, the CDR3 is TGTGCCAGCAGAGATCGGGGGACAGGGAAATTGGACGAGCAGTACTTC. This codes for CASRDRGTGKLDEQYF.

The chain uses TRBV7-9 and TRBJ2-1, with D unresolved. The CDR3 totals 14 residues. Germline V gene sequence: CDR1 SEHNR, CDR2 FQNEAQ (reference sequence). V lost 6 bases to trimming and J lost 8 bases, with 17 bases between them. This chain's CDR3 is CASRGSLSTHEQFF. The CDR3 DNA sequence: TGTGCCAGCAGAGGAAGCCTTAGTACTCATGAGCAGTTCTTC.

The chain carries TRBV18 and TRBJ2-7; D possibly corresponds to TRBD2 (6 bases). Trimming pared 3 bases from V and 4 bases from J, leaving 13 bases between. Germline CDR1 and CDR2: KGHSH and LQKENI. This CDR3 has 14 amino acids. The CDR3 here is CASSPGGTAYEQYF. The DNA for the CDR3 is TGTGCCAGCTCACCCGGAGGGACTGCATACGAGCAGTACTTC. Full variable domain (remainder filled in from reference TRBV18 and TRBJ2-7): NAGVMQNPRHLVRRRGQEARLRCSPMKGHSHVYWYRQLPEEGLKFMVYLQKENIIDESGMPKERFSAEFPKEGPSILRIQQVVRGDSAAYFCASSPGGTAYEQYFGPGTRLTVT.

This clonotype was seen a handful of times. The CDR3 bases are TGTGCCAGCAGCTTAGTAGGGTGGGAGGGCTACACCTTC. It translates to CASSLVGWEGYTF. This chain connects TRBV7-2 to TRBJ1-2; no definite D call. Germline loops: CDR1 SGHTA, CDR2 FQGNSA. V was cut by 1 base and J by 8 bases, with 11 bases left in between. This CDR3 spans 13 amino acids.

This clonotype appeared a few times. The CDR3 is CSARDLSTGGADTGELFF. The CDR3 DNA is TGCAGTGCTAGAGATCTCTCGACCGGGGGGGCCGACACCGGGGAGCTGTTTTTT. The chain couples TRBV20-1 to TRBJ2-2; 8 bases line up with TRBD2. CDR3 size: 18 residues. The V gene's germline CDR1 is DFQATT and CDR2 SNEGSKA (reference sequence). V shed 0 bases, J shed 3 bases, and the junction held 12 bases outside the gene matches.

This clonotype has only one observation. This chain uses TRBV7-2 with TRBJ2-7; 10 nucleotides agree with TRBD1. The trim removed 2 bases at V and 2 bases at J, leaving 12 bases unmatched. The CDR3 has 18 residues. CDR1 SGHTA and CDR2 FQGNSA come from the germline V gene. DNA of the CDR3: TGTGCCAGCAGCTTAAGGACAGGGGGTCTAATTGACGCCTACGAGCAGTACTTC. Its protein is CASSLRTGGLIDAYEQYF.

The DNA for the CDR3 is TGTGCCAGCAGGGAGACAGGGTTATTGACAGATACGCAGTATTTT. Amino acid sequence: CASRETGLLTDTQYF. The V gene is TRBV2, the J gene TRBJ2-3, with TRBD1 matching over 7 bases. Germline V gives CDR1 SNHLY, CDR2 FYNNEI. V was clipped by 6 bases and J by 3 bases; unmatched bases: 9. The CDR3 is 15 residues long. The complete variable domain, with remaining parts taken from reference TRBV2 and TRBJ2-3, reads EPEVTQTPSHQVTQMGQEVILRCVPISNHLYFYWYRQILGQKVEFLVSFYNNEISEKSEIFDDQFSVERPDGSNFTLKIRSTKLEDSAMYFCASRETGLLTDTQYFGPGTRLTVL.

Only a few counts were recorded for this clonotype. The chain couples TRBV6-1 to TRBJ2-3, with a weak D call TRBD2 (6 bases). The CDR3 loop spans 13 amino acids. Germline assignment: CDR1 MNHNS and CDR2 SASEGT. The ends were cut back, 5 bases at V and 2 bases at J, with 8 bases in the middle. CDR3 sequence: CASSRDFTDTQYF. CDR3 sequence (DNA): TGTGCCAGCAGTCGGGACTTCACAGATACGCAGTATTTT.

This clonotype was seen only a few times. This chain links TRBV20-1 with TRBJ1-6; D is unclear. Germline-derived CDR1 and CDR2 are DFQATT and SNEGSKA (reference sequence). The CDR3 is 11 residues long. Trimming cost V 3 bases and J 7 bases, with 4 bases left between them. The chain's CDR3 is CSASQNSPLHF. CDR3 nucleotides: TGCAGTGCTAGCCAGAATTCACCCCTCCACTTT.

The chain joins TRBV6-1 to TRBJ1-6, with D possibly TRBD1 on 6 matching bases. V lost 6 bases and J lost 6, with 18 bases in between. Germline V gene lookup returns CDR1 MNHNS and CDR2 SASEGT. The CDR3 consists of 16 residues. CDR3 sequence: CASSSLMDSVNSPLHF. The CDR3 DNA sequence: TGTGCCAGCAGCTCCCTTATGGACAGCGTTAATTCACCCCTCCACTTT.

This clonotype was observed a handful of times. Written as DNA, the CDR3 is TGTGCCAGCAGTGTTAACACCGGGACACGTGAAGCTTTCTTT. Amino acids: CASSVNTGTREAFF. The V and J genes are TRBV2 and TRBJ1-1; TRBD1 is a possible D gene (6 bases). This CDR3 contains 14 residues. V lost 4 bases and J 7 bases, leaving 16 bases between the germline ends. Germline V CDR1 and CDR2: SNHLY, FYNNEI.

This chain uses TRBV4-1 with TRBJ2-1, with TRBD1 matching over 7 bases. The germline CDR1 and CDR2 sequences are MGHRA and YSYEKL. The CDR3 extends over 15 amino acids. V lost 5 bases and J lost 2; bases outside the gene matches: 6. Here the CDR3 DNA reads TGCGCCAGCAGCTACACGGGACAGCCCTACAATGAGCAGTTCTTC. It is translated as CASSYTGQPYNEQFF.

This clonotype appeared a few times. The rearrangement links TRBV29-1 to TRBJ2-5, with D tentatively TRBD1 or TRBD2 (7 bases each). Per germline, CDR1 SQVTM and CDR2 ANQGSEA. The CDR3 runs 16 residues. Trimming stripped 2 bases from V and 3 bases from J, with 19 bases between. CDR3 loop: CSVESGDRAIEETQYF. CDR3 nucleotides: TGCAGCGTTGAAAGCGGGGACAGAGCTATCGAAGAGACCCAGTACTTC.

V gene TRBV2 combines with J gene TRBJ2-3; 10 bases map to TRBD1. V trimming: 8 bases; J trimming: 0 bases; junction bases outside the gene matches: 2. The CDR3 has 14 residues. CDR1 is SNHLY and CDR2 is FYNNEI in the germline V gene. CDR3 residues: CASRQGASTDTQYF. The CDR3 DNA is TGTGCCAGCCGACAGGGGGCTAGCACAGATACGCAGTATTTT.

The J gene is TRBJ1-5, the V gene TRBV20-1; D unresolved. The CDR3 runs 16 residues. The V and J ends lost 6 bases and 2 bases respectively, with 20 bases between them. The germline V gene has CDR1 DFQATT and CDR2 SNEGSKA (reference sequence). This chain's CDR3 is CSAPFGGSNGNQPQHF. The CDR3 region has the DNA TGCAGTGCCCCATTTGGAGGGTCTAATGGCAATCAGCCCCAGCATTTT.

The chain employs TRBV19 and TRBJ2-5; D gene unclear. This CDR3 contains 13 residues. V was shortened by 4 bases and J by 0 bases, with 6 bases between the two germline ends. Germline V lookup: CDR1 LNHDA, CDR2 SQIVND (reference sequence). CDR3 DNA: TGTGCCAGTAGTAGGGCTTACCAAGAGACCCAGTACTTC. It encodes CASSRAYQETQYF.

The table lists this clonotype with a few counts. The J gene is TRBJ2-5, the V gene TRBV4-2, with 7 bases fitting TRBD1. Germline values: CDR1 LGHNA, CDR2 YNFKEQ. Losses at the gene ends were 2 bases for V and 1 base for J; bases not matched to a gene: 1. This CDR3 is built from 14 residues. CDR3 sequence: CASSQRDSQETQYF. DNA for the CDR3: TGTGCCAGCAGCCAAAGGGACAGCCAAGAGACCCAGTACTTC.

V gene TRBV5-1 combines with J gene TRBJ2-2; TRBD1 matches at 12 bases. Trimming removed 4 bases from V and 1 base from J; junction bases left unmatched: 8. This CDR3 region has 18 residues. The V gene's germline CDR1 is SGHRS and CDR2 YFSETQ. CDR3 protein: CASSLTGTGGRNTGELFF. The CDR3 region has the DNA TGCGCCAGCAGCCTAACCGGGACAGGGGGCCGGAACACCGGGGAGCTGTTTTTT.

In this sample, this clonotype turned up a few times. The rearrangement joins TRBV27 to TRBJ1-1; no clear D. Germline V gene sequence: CDR1 MNHEY, CDR2 SMNVEV (reference sequence). The CDR3 contains 16 residues. V dropped 0 bases and J dropped 3 bases, with 14 bases sitting between them. The CDR3 nucleotides read TGTGCCAGCAGTTTATCTCGATCCAGTCTATACACTGAAGCTTTCTTT. Its translation: CASSLSRSSLYTEAFF.

The rearrangement links TRBV7-6 to TRBJ1-1; maybe TRBD1 (5 bases). This CDR3 has 17 amino acids. From germline, CDR1 is SGHVS and CDR2 FNYEAQ. Trimming took 6 bases from V and 3 from J, leaving 23 bases between them. The CDR3 protein is CASRSGSTPQGDTEAFF. The CDR3 nucleotides read TGTGCCAGCAGGTCAGGGTCAACTCCCCAGGGTGACACTGAAGCTTTCTTT.

The rearrangement joins TRBV28 to TRBJ2-1; the match to TRBD2 covers 11 bases. CDR1 is MDHEN, CDR2 SYDVKM, per germline. This CDR3 comprises 15 residues. V was clipped by 3 bases and J by 9 bases; unmatched bases: 7. This chain's CDR3 is CASSFVAGGVGEQFF. DNA for the CDR3: TGTGCCAGCAGTTTTGTAGCGGGGGGGGTCGGTGAGCAGTTCTTC.